Following are 9 T cell receptor beta chains from one sample sequenced in a study of blood T cell repertoires in COVID-19 (dated by TCRdb to the early 2020s). The library was prepared using the immunoSEQ multiplex PCR assay. Here the immuneACCESS table is served through TCRdb, limited to in-frame sequences with V and J called. Missing clones are a known gap in these copies; in checked studies unresolved V genes cover under half, and the rest lacks a known reason. Within this sample are 30,000 to 40,000 clones, with around 87% of them counted one time only. Around 1.8% of the sample lies in the top ten. The sample consisted of peripheral blood. These receptors all come from a man in his forties or fifties with active or convalescent COVID-19.

The chain links TRBV6-6 to TRBJ2-1; 8 bases map to TRBD2. The CDR3 covers 16 residues. Germline CDR1 and CDR2: MNHNY and SVGAGI (reference sequence). V was clipped by 0 bases and J by 6 bases; unmatched bases: 7. The CDR3 here is CASSYSEAGASNEQFF. CDR3 nucleotide sequence: TGTGCCAGCAGTTACTCTGAAGCGGGAGCCAGCAATGAGCAGTTCTTC.

The chain recombines TRBV6-6 with TRBJ1-1; weak D call: TRBD1 (5 bases). CDR3 length: 13 amino acids. Deletions cut 6 bases from V and 1 base from J, with 9 bases between. Germline V gene data show CDR1 as MNHNY and CDR2 as SVGAGI (reference sequence). CDR3 nucleotide sequence: TGTGCCAGCAGGGGGGGAGAGAACACTGAAGCTTTCTTT. It yields the protein CASRGGENTEAFF.

The chain joins TRBV7-9 to TRBJ2-3; D remains unclear. This CDR3 comprises 14 residues. The germline gives CDR1 SEHNR, CDR2 FQNEAQ (reference sequence). V lost 8 bases, J lost 1 base, and 13 bases lay in between. CDR3 DNA sequence: TGTGCCAGCGGATTTAGCCTCGGCACAGATACGCAGTATTTT. Amino acids: CASGFSLGTDTQYF.

This chain uses TRBV11-2 with TRBJ2-1, with 11 bases fitting TRBD2. V shed 5 bases and J 6 bases; nucleotides not matched to a gene: 6. Per germline, CDR1 SGHAT and CDR2 FQNNGV. The CDR3 is 15 residues long. Here the CDR3 reads CASSPTSGSINEQFF. The CDR3 DNA follows: TGTGCCAGCAGCCCCACTAGCGGGAGTATCAATGAGCAGTTCTTC. The full variable domain, in which reference TRBV11-2 and TRBJ2-1 provide the parts outside the CDR3, is EAGVAQSPRYKIIEKRQSVAFWCNPISGHATLYWYQQILGQGPKLLIQFQNNGVVDDSQLPKDRFSAERLKGVDSTLKIQPAKLEDSAVYLCASSPTSGSINEQFFGPGTRLTVL.

This chain uses TRBV18 with TRBJ1-2; 7 nucleotides agree with TRBD1. The J segment lost 6 bases and the V segment lost 2 bases, leaving 6 bases of the junction unmatched. CDR1 is KGHSH and CDR2 is LQKENI in the germline V gene. This CDR3 is built from 14 residues. The DNA for the CDR3 is TGTGCCAGCTCACCAGAGACAGGGTCGAATGGCTACACCTTC. Amino acids: CASSPETGSNGYTF. The whole variable domain, remainder taken from reference TRBV18 and TRBJ1-2, is NAGVMQNPRHLVRRRGQEARLRCSPMKGHSHVYWYRQLPEEGLKFMVYLQKENIIDESGMPKERFSAEFPKEGPSILRIQQVVRGDSAAYFCASSPETGSNGYTFGSGTRLTVV.

The chain has TRBV5-4 and TRBJ2-1; D uncertain. The germline V gene encodes CDR1 SGHNT and CDR2 YYREEE (reference sequence). Between the trimmed V and J ends, which lost 2 bases and 8 bases, there was a span of 11 bases. CDR3 length equals 13 residues. The CDR3 reads CASSFYPIYEQFF. The CDR3 nucleotides read TGTGCCAGCAGCTTCTACCCCATATATGAGCAGTTCTTC.

The chain is built from TRBV6-5 and TRBJ2-5, with D possibly TRBD1 on 6 matching bases. This CDR3 is built from 16 residues. The ends were cut back, 0 bases at V and 1 base at J, with 12 bases in the middle. Germline assignment: CDR1 MNHEY and CDR2 SVGAGI. As DNA, the CDR3 is TGTGCCAGCAGTTACTCGAGGACAGAGCTCCAAGAGACCCAGTACTTC. Protein: CASSYSRTELQETQYF.

The chain carries TRBV7-9 and TRBJ2-1; 8 bases map to TRBD2. The CDR3 consists of 15 residues. The V gene end was trimmed by 3 bases and the J gene end by 1 base; junction bases not matched to a gene: 2. CDR1 is SEHNR and CDR2 is FQNEAQ in the germline V gene (reference sequence). The CDR3 nucleotides are TGTGCCAGCAGCTTTCTAGCGGGTTCCTACAATGAGCAGTTCTTC. Translating it yields CASSFLAGSYNEQFF.

V and J are TRBV6-5 and TRBJ1-2; 9 bases are shared with TRBD1. With 6 bases clipped from V and 3 bases from J, the junction kept 8 bases outside the gene matches. Looked up from germline, CDR1 is MNHEY and CDR2 is SVGAGI. The CDR3 totals 15 residues. DNA of the CDR3: TGTGCCAGCAGCTGGGGACAGGGATTGGACTATGGCTACACCTTC. Translated, it gives CASSWGQGLDYGYTF.